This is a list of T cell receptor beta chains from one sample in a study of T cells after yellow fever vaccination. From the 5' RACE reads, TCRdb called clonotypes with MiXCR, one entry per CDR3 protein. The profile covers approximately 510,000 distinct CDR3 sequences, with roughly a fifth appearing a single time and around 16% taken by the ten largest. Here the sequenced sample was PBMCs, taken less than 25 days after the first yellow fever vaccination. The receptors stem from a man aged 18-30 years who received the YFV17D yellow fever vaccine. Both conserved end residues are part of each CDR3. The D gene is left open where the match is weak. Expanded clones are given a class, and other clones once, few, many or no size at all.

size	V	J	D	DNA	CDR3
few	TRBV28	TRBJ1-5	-	TGTGCCAGCAGCACCCCGGGTAGGGGCCCCAATCAGCCCCAGCATTTT	CASSTPGRGPNQPQHF
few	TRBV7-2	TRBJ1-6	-	TGTGCCAGCAGCTTAGAAAGGGGTTTCTCACCCCTCCACTTT	CASSLERGFSPLHF
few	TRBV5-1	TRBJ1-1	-	TGCGCCAGCAGCTTCGGGTTCTCTTTAACTGAAGCTTTCTTT	CASSFGFSLTEAFF
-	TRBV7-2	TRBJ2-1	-	TGTGCCATCTTACTAGATTACAATGAGCAGTTCTTC	CAILLDYNEQFF
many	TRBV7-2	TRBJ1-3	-	TGTGCCAGCAGCTTAGCTGGAAACACCATATATTTT	CASSLAGNTIYF
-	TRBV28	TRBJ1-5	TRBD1	TGTGCCAGCAGTTTATTTTTGTTATTTGGGAAAGCACAGGGGGGCAATCAGCCCCAGCATTTT	CASSLFLLFGKAQGGNQPQHF
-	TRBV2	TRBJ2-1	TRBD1	TGTGCCAGCACGGGGACAGGGGGCAATGAGCAGTTCTTC	CASTGTGGNEQFF
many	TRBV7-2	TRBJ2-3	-	TGTGCCAGCAGCCTATACACAGATACGCAGTATTTT	CASSLYTDTQYF
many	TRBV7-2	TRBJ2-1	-	TGTGCCAGCAGCTTAGTAGAGGGATACAATGAGCAGTTCTTC	CASSLVEGYNEQFF
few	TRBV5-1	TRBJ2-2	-	TGCGCCAGCAGCTTGGCTGCTAGCAATTCCGGGGAGCTGTTTTTT	CASSLAASNSGELFF
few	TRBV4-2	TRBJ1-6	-	TGTGCCAGCAGCCCCGTTCCGAGCGACGTTAATTCACCCCTCCACTTT	CASSPVPSDVNSPLHF
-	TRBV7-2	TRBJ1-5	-	TGTGCCAGCAGCCCGGGAAGATGGGGGCCCCAGCATTTT	CASSPGRWGPQHF
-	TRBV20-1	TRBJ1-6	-	TGCAGTGCTAGAGACCAACCCGGATCACCCCTCCACTTT	CSARDQPGSPLHF
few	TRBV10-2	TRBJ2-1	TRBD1	TGCGCCAGCAGTACAGGGGCCATAGGGGACGAGCAGTTCTTC	CASSTGAIGDEQFF
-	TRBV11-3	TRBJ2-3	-	TGTGCCAGCAGCTTTAGTCGGTTAGATACGCAGTATTTT	CASSFSRLDTQYF
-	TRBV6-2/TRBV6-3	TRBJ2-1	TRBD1	TGTGCCAGCAGTCTTACGACAGGGAAGGCTGAGCAGTTCTTC	CASSLTTGKAEQFF
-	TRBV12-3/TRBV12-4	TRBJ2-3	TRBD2	TGTGCCAGCAGCGGGTCGCAGGGACTAGCGGGGGTAGATACGCAGTATTTT	CASSGSQGLAGVDTQYF
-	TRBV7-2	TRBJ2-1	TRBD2	TGTGCCAGCAGCTTAGTGCGGGAGGCAGATGAGCAGTTCTTC	CASSLVREADEQFF
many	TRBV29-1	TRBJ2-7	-	TGCAGCGTTGTCCAAGGACACGGAACCTACGAGCAGTACTTC	CSVVQGHGTYEQYF
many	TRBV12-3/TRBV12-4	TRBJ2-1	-	TGTGCCAGCAACCCCGGGAGAGGGTGGGTGGATGAGCAGTTCTTC	CASNPGRGWVDEQFF
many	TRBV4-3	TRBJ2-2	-	TGCGCCAGCAGCCAAGGCCTAGGGGCAATGACCGGGGAGCTGTTTTTT	CASSQGLGAMTGELFF
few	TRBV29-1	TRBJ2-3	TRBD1	TGCAGCGTTGAAGAAGGACAGGGGTCGAATACGCAGTATTTT	CSVEEGQGSNTQYF
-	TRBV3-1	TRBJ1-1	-	TGTGCCAGCAGCCAATTCCTCTTGAACACTGAAGCTTTCTTT	CASSQFLLNTEAFF
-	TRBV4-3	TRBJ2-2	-	TGCGCCAGCAGCCAAGGGTGGGAAACCGGGGAGCTGTTTTTT	CASSQGWETGELFF
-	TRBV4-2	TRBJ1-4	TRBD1	TGTGCCAGCAGCCAGCAGCCGGGACAGATCCTCGAAAAACTGTTTTTT	CASSQQPGQILEKLFF
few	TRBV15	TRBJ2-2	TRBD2	TGTGCCACCGAGCGACTTAGCGGGGTTCTTTCGGGGGAGCCGTTTTTT	CATERLSGVLSGEPFF
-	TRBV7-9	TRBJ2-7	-	TGTGCCAGCAGCACCCCCGGGGTCTACGAGCAGTACTTC	CASSTPGVYEQYF
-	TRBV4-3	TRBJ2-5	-	TGCGCCAGCAGCCTTGCCGGGGCCCCCATGGAGACCCAGTACTTC	CASSLAGAPMETQYF
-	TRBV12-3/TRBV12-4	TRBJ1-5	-	TGTGCCAGCAACCTTCAGGGGAGGAATCAGCCCCAGCATTTT	CASNLQGRNQPQHF
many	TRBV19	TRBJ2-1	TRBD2	TGTGCCAGTAGTGGGACTAGCGGGGATTACAATGAGCAGTTCTTC	CASSGTSGDYNEQFF
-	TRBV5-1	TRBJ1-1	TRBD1	TGCGCCAGCCATGTGACAGGGATCGACACTGAAGCTTTCTTT	CASHVTGIDTEAFF
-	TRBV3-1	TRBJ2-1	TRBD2	TGTGCCAGCAGCCAGCGGGGGGGCCGATCCTACAATGAGCAGTTCTTC	CASSQRGGRSYNEQFF
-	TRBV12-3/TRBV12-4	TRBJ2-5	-	TGTGCCAGCAGTTTATCCAGGGCGGAGACCCAGTACTTC	CASSLSRAETQYF
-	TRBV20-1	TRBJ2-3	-	TGCAGTGCCGCATGGGGAACCTCCCGGGTAGATACGCAGTATTTT	CSAAWGTSRVDTQYF
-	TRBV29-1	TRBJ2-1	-	TGCAGCGTTGAAGACCCTGACAGGAACTACAATGAGCAGTTCTTC	CSVEDPDRNYNEQFF
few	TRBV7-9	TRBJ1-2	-	TGTGCCAGCAGCTCACATACACCCGGGCTCCACGGCTACACCTTC	CASSSHTPGLHGYTF
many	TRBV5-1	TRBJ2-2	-	TGCGCCAGCAGCTTGGTAGTTACCGGGGAGCTGTTTTTT	CASSLVVTGELFF
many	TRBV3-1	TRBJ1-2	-	TGTGCCAGCAGCCGCCGAGAGGTAGACTATGGCTACACCTTC	CASSRREVDYGYTF
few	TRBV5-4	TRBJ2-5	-	TGTGCCAGCAGCCGCGACTGGACCTCACAAGAGACCCAGTACTTC	CASSRDWTSQETQYF
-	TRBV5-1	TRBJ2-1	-	TGCGCCAGCAGCTTGGGGGAGTGGCCCTCCTACAATGAGCAGTTCTTC	CASSLGEWPSYNEQFF
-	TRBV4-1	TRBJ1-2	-	TGCGCCAGCAGCCCCCTCGGACGAGGGGAAGGGATGAGGAGCTACACCTTC	CASSPLGRGEGMRSYTF
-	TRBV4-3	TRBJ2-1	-	TGCGCCAGCAGCCAAGATTTTCGCGGAAACAATGAGCAGTTCTTC	CASSQDFRGNNEQFF
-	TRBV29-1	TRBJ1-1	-	TGCAGCGTTGATTCAAGGTTGAGGATGAACACTGAAGCTTTCTTT	CSVDSRLRMNTEAFF
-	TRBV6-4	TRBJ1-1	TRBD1	TGTGCCAGCAGCCGGGACAGGCACAGCGCAGCTTTCTTT	CASSRDRHSAAFF
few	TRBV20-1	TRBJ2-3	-	TGCAGTGCTATCAAGAGCCCCGGTGGCACAGATACGCAGTATTTT	CSAIKSPGGTDTQYF
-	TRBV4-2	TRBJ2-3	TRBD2	TGTGCCAGCAGCCAATCAGGACCTAGCGGGGTAGATACGCAGTATTTT	CASSQSGPSGVDTQYF
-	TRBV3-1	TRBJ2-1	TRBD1	TGTGCCAGCAGCCACTGGACAGGGGGCGAGCAGTTCTTC	CASSHWTGGEQFF
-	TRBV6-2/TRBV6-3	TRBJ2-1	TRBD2	TGTGCCAGCAGTTACCCTAGCGGGGGCCCCTACAATGAGCAGTTCTTC	CASSYPSGGPYNEQFF
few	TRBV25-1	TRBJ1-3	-	TGTGCCAGCAGTGAATCGCATGGAAACACCATATATTTT	CASSESHGNTIYF
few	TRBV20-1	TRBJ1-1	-	TGCAGTGCTAGTCAGGGGAGGGGGGCTGAAGCTTTCTTT	CSASQGRGAEAFF
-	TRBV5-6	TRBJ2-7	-	TGTGCCAGCAGCTTAGGAACAGCTTCCTACGAGCAGTACTTC	CASSLGTASYEQYF
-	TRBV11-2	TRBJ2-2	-	TGTGCAGCGACCTTTTTAATGACCGGGGAGCTGTTTTTT	CAATFLMTGELFF
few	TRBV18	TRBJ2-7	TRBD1	TGTGCCAGCTCAGAAAGGACAGGGCTCTACGAGCAGTACTTC	CASSERTGLYEQYF
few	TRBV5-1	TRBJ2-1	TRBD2	TGCGCCAGCAGGACCTCTAGCGGGGGGGTGACCCACAATGAGCAGTTCTTC	CASRTSSGGVTHNEQFF
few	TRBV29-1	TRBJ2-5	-	TGCAGCGCCCTCAAACTTGGCCGAAACTTTAGGGAGACCCAGTACTTC	CSALKLGRNFRETQYF